A selection of T cell receptor beta chains follows, all from one sample in a study of OX40 agonist ivuxolimab in advanced cancers. Using immunoSEQ multiplex PCR, the repertoire was profiled, and TCRdb retains in-frame clones only, with some absent. The table has under 95,000 clones, about 90% seen once. The specimen was CD4+ or CD8+ T cells sorted from blood, collected in a trial of the OX40 agonist ivuxolimab. The receptors stem from an adult with an advanced solid tumor such as melanoma, head and neck, liver or kidney cancer. CDR3s include the opening cysteine and the closing phenylalanine or tryptophan. D genes are given only for firm matches. Not all rows give a size; the values are once, few, many and, for expanded clones, a class.

V gene	J gene	D gene	clone size	CDR3 protein	CDR3 DNA
TRBV5-1	TRBJ1-1	-	-	CASSSTRGTEAFF	TGCGCCAGCAGCTCGACCCGGGGCACTGAAGCTTTCTTT
TRBV11-2	TRBJ2-7	TRBD2	-	CASSLDRRLAKQSYEQYF	TGTGCCAGCAGCTTAGATCGCCGACTAGCGAAACAATCCTACGAGCAGTACTTC
TRBV6-1	TRBJ2-4	TRBD1	-	CASSVGQGNIQYF	TGTGCCAGCAGCGTGGGACAGGGAAACATTCAGTACTTC
TRBV29-1	TRBJ1-2	TRBD1	-	CSVAQGAAIDGYTF	TGCAGCGTCGCACAGGGGGCCGCGATTGATGGCTACACCTTC
TRBV30	TRBJ2-1	-	-	CACSKGVTEQFF	TGTGCCTGTTCGAAGGGGGTAACTGAGCAGTTCTTC
TRBV12-5	TRBJ2-7	TRBD1	once	CASGLDRGYEQYF	TGTGCTAGTGGTTTGGACAGGGGATACGAGCAGTACTTC
TRBV9	TRBJ1-5	-	-	CVRVPGHFDSNQPQHF	TGTGTCAGGGTTCCGGGACATTTCGATAGCAATCAGCCCCAGCATTTT
TRBV28	TRBJ2-7	TRBD1	-	CASRSETGPYEQYF	TGTGCCAGCAGGTCTGAGACAGGGCCCTACGAGCAGTACTTC
TRBV6-1	TRBJ1-2	-	-	CASSEWGRGYNYGYTF	TGTGCCAGCAGTGAATGGGGCCGCGGATATAACTATGGCTACACCTTC
TRBV7-2	TRBJ2-7	-	-	CASSFSPITYEQYF	TGTGCCAGCAGCTTTTCACCTATTACCTACGAGCAGTACTTC